One sample yielded the 16 T cell receptor beta chains listed below, sequenced in a study of shared clonotypes between healthy human individuals. Assay: immunoSEQ multiplex PCR; the TCRdb copy retains only in-frame clones and omits some. The sample yields 190,000 or so clones, roughly 70% seen once. Sequencing input: memory CD4+ T cells sorted from blood. Subset meaning: CD45RA-negative fraction. These receptors were obtained from a man aged 30-40 years in good health.

This clone was observed at least ten times. At the DNA level, this CDR3 is encoded by other sequences in the same sample as well. The CDR3 sequence is CASSPVGRAHEQYF. For the CDR3, the DNA is TGTGCCAGCTCACCCGTTGGGAGGGCCCACGAGCAGTACTTC. The V call is TRBV18, the J call TRBJ2-7, with TRBD2 matching over 7 bases. The CDR3 is 14 amino acids. Trimming removed 3 bases from V and 5 bases from J; junction bases left unmatched: 7. The germline V gene has CDR1 KGHSH and CDR2 LQKENI.

The chain employs TRBV5-1 and TRBJ2-5; the D gene is possibly TRBD2 (6 bases). Trimming took off 1 base at V and 4 bases at J, with 11 bases between the two ends. The CDR3 is 14 residues long. Looked up from germline, CDR1 is SGHRS and CDR2 is YFSETQ. CDR3 protein: CASSLTGSRETQYF. CDR3 bases: TGCGCCAGCAGCTTGACCGGGAGTAGAGAGACCCAGTACTTC.

This chain connects TRBV28 to TRBJ2-7; maybe TRBD1 (5 bases). Germline-derived CDR1 and CDR2 are MDHEN and SYDVKM. The CDR3 has 15 amino acids. Trimming took 8 bases from V and 2 from J, leaving 19 bases between them. CDR3 protein: CASSRVQGLAYEQYF. CDR3 bases: TGTGCCAGCTCCCGCGTCCAGGGTCTGGCCTACGAGCAGTACTTC.

J is TRBJ2-1 and V is TRBV7-2, with D tentatively TRBD2 (5 bases). The CDR3 contains 14 residues. Per the germline V gene, CDR1 is SGHTA and CDR2 is FQGNSA. Deletions cut 2 bases from V and 6 bases from J, with 11 bases between. In DNA, the CDR3 is TGTGCCAGCAGCTTACGGGGAGTCGGCAATGAGCAGTTCTTC. Its translation: CASSLRGVGNEQFF.

The chain uses TRBV5-6 and TRBJ2-7, with 15 bases that match TRBD2. With 4 bases clipped from V and 0 bases from J, the junction kept 8 bases outside the gene matches. CDR1 and CDR2 from the germline V gene are SGHDT and YYEEEE. The CDR3 is 18 residues long. DNA for the CDR3: TGTGCCAGCAGCCCAGGGACTAGCGGGAGGATCAGCTCCTACGAGCAGTACTTC. Its translation: CASSPGTSGRISSYEQYF.

The gene calls are TRBV7-6 and TRBJ2-2; weak D call: TRBD2 (5 bases). CDR1 and CDR2 (germline): SGHVS, FNYEAQ. CDR3 length: 19 amino acids. Trimming removed 1 base from V and 1 base from J, with 19 bases in between. The CDR3 sequence: CASSLDGIVQEKNTGELFF. In DNA, the CDR3 is TGTGCCAGCAGCTTAGACGGGATAGTCCAGGAAAAGAACACCGGGGAGCTGTTTTTT. Based on the CDR3 plus reference TRBV7-6 and TRBJ2-2, the full variable domain is GAGVSQSPRYKVTKRGQDVALRCDPISGHVSLYWYRQALGQGPEFLTYFNYEAQQDKSGLPNDRFSAERPEGSISTLTIQRTEQRDSAMYRCASSLDGIVQEKNTGELFFGEGSRLTVL.

This clone has only a few counts. This chain uses TRBV6-5 with TRBJ1-1; D gene ambiguous. There are 11 residues in the CDR3. V was cut by 4 bases and J by 3 bases, with 3 bases left in between. Germline CDR1 is MNHEY and CDR2 is SVGAGI. The CDR3 region is CASSFDTEAFF. CDR3 DNA sequence: TGTGCCAGCAGTTTTGACACTGAAGCTTTCTTT.

The V and J genes are TRBV28 and TRBJ1-2; D may be TRBD1 (6 bases). There are 15 residues in the CDR3. V was shortened by 2 bases and J by 6 bases, with 16 bases between the two germline ends. Germline V gene data show CDR1 as MDHEN and CDR2 as SYDVKM. Here the CDR3 DNA reads TGTGCCAGCAGTTTAGGTGGGACGGGGGGCAATGGCTACACCTTC. Amino acids: CASSLGGTGGNGYTF.

The rearrangement links TRBV19 to TRBJ1-1, with 9 bases matching TRBD1. Germline V gene lookup returns CDR1 LNHDA and CDR2 SQIVND (reference sequence). The CDR3 covers 13 residues. With 8 bases clipped from V and 0 bases from J, the junction kept 1 base outside the gene matches. This CDR3 is CASGQGLNTEAFF. The CDR3 nucleotides are TGTGCCAGTGGACAGGGGCTGAACACTGAAGCTTTCTTT.

This clone showed up just a few times. The rearrangement uses TRBV28 and TRBJ2-6; D unclear. The CDR3 contains 14 residues. The V gene lost 2 bases and the J gene lost 0 bases, with 2 bases spanning the gap. The germline V gene encodes CDR1 MDHEN and CDR2 SYDVKM. The CDR3 here is CASSLTSGANVLTF. CDR3 sequence (DNA): TGTGCCAGCAGTTTAACCTCTGGGGCCAACGTCCTGACTTTC.

The chain combines TRBV4-1 with TRBJ2-5; 8 positions agree with TRBD2. The CDR3 length is 17 residues. V gave up 3 bases and J gave up 4 bases; unmatched junction bases: 13. The germline CDR1 and CDR2 sequences are MGHRA and YSYEKL. Here the CDR3 reads CASSQTTSASFGETQYF. As DNA, the CDR3 is TGCGCCAGCAGCCAGACGACTAGCGCGAGCTTTGGAGAGACCCAGTACTTC.

The chain recombines TRBV18 with TRBJ1-2, with TRBD1 matching over 7 bases. This CDR3 contains 13 residues. Germline V lookup: CDR1 KGHSH, CDR2 LQKENI. The V segment lost 6 bases and the J segment 4 bases; nucleotides outside the gene matches: 5. CDR3 loop: CASSRGTVYGYTF. The DNA of the CDR3 is TGTGCCAGCTCTCGCGGGACAGTCTATGGCTACACCTTC. Looking up the rest from reference TRBV18 and TRBJ1-2 gives the full variable domain: NAGVMQNPRHLVRRRGQEARLRCSPMKGHSHVYWYRQLPEEGLKFMVYLQKENIIDESGMPKERFSAEFPKEGPSILRIQQVVRGDSAAYFCASSRGTVYGYTFGSGTRLTVV.

There are a few counts of this clone. The gene calls are TRBV28 and TRBJ1-3; D is uncertain. In germline, CDR1 is MDHEN, CDR2 SYDVKM. CDR3 length: 17 residues. Trimming stripped 10 bases from V and 0 bases from J, with 22 bases between. The DNA of the CDR3 is TGTGCCACCATCGAGGCAGGCAGTTGGGGCTCTGGAAACACCATATATTTT. Protein: CATIEAGSWGSGNTIYF.

The chain employs TRBV7-2 and TRBJ2-1; TRBD2 aligns across 11 bases. CDR1 is SGHTA, CDR2 FQGNSA, per germline. Trimming removed 5 bases from V and 6 bases from J; junction bases left unmatched: 12. The CDR3 sequence is 17 residues long. CDR3 amino acids: CASSPVSGRGRFNEQFF. The DNA of the CDR3 is TGTGCCAGCAGCCCCGTTAGCGGGAGGGGTCGCTTCAATGAGCAGTTCTTC.

The V gene is TRBV2, the J gene TRBJ2-3; tentatively, D is TRBD2 (6 bases). CDR1 SNHLY and CDR2 FYNNEI come from the germline V gene. The germline V and J ends were trimmed by 4 bases and 0 bases, with 11 bases remaining between them. This CDR3 has 15 amino acids. The CDR3 DNA reads TGTGCCAGCAGTGTAGAGCGGGCCAGCACAGATACGCAGTATTTT. Its protein is CASSVERASTDTQYF.

This clone showed up just a few times. CDR3 amino acids: CASSPVGDQPQHF. The CDR3 bases are TGTGCCAGCAGTCCGGTAGGGGATCAGCCCCAGCATTTT. V and J are TRBV28 and TRBJ1-5, with a possible D match to TRBD1 (5 bases). Germline V gene data show CDR1 as MDHEN and CDR2 as SYDVKM. Trimming left V 5 bases short and J 5 bases short, with 10 bases between. There are 13 residues in the CDR3.